The rows below give T cell receptor beta chains drawn from one sample of a study of cytomegalovirus exposure and HLA in healthy donors. Measured with immunoSEQ multiplex PCR; TCRdb has only the in-frame clones, and not every one. The table lists some 76,000 clones. Sequenced sample: PBMCs. These receptors were taken from a boy aged 10-17 years in good health and CMV-seronegative. The CDR3 runs from the conserved cysteine through the conserved F or W. The order of the fields is J gene, D gene, V gene, CDR3 protein, CDR3 DNA. D genes are given only for firm matches.

TRBJ1-6 | TRBD1 | TRBV6-1 | CATATGVETSPLHF | TGTGCCACCGCAACAGGGGTGGAAACTTCACCCCTCCACTTT
TRBJ1-2 | . | TRBV5-6 | CASSTQGWGYTF | TGTGCCAGCAGCACCCAGGGGTGGGGCTACACCTTC
TRBJ1-2 | . | TRBV4-1 | CASSPRFAFLAGYYGYTF | TGCGCCAGCAGCCCAAGATTTGCATTTTTAGCGGGCTACTATGGCTACACCTTC
TRBJ2-7 | . | TRBV5-6 | CASSSPTSYEQYF | TGTGCCAGCAGCTCACCTACCTCCTACGAGCAGTACTTC
TRBJ2-3 | TRBD2 | TRBV4-2 | CASSQDQTSGVTDTQYF | TGTGCCAGCAGCCAAGATCAAACTAGCGGGGTTACAGATACGCAGTATTTT
TRBJ2-7 | TRBD2 | TRBV23-1 | CASPPLAAGLVRQYF | TGCGCCAGCCCCCCTCTGGCAGCGGGACTAGTACGGCAGTACTTC
TRBJ2-1 | TRBD1 | TRBV6-1 | CASRPSGQHHEQFF | TGTGCCAGTCGACCCTCGGGACAGCACCATGAGCAGTTCTTC
TRBJ1-1 | TRBD1 | TRBV5-1 | CASSTGQGVGEAFF | TGCGCCAGCAGTACGGGACAGGGTGTGGGTGAAGCTTTCTTT
TRBJ2-5 | TRBD2 | TRBV4-2 | CASSQEGGRGETQYF | TGTGCCAGCAGCCAAGAAGGCGGGAGGGGTGAGACCCAGTACTTC
TRBJ2-7 | TRBD1 | TRBV9 | CASSAQGADFVQYF | TGTGCCAGCAGCGCTCAGGGGGCAGACTTCGTGCAGTACTTC
TRBJ1-3 | . | TRBV7-9 | CASSFGGNTIYF | TGTGCCAGCAGCTTTGGGGGGAACACCATATATTTT
TRBJ2-3 | . | TRBV6-1 | CASIQGVSGTDTQYF | TGTGCCAGCATACAGGGCGTAAGCGGCACAGATACGCAGTATTTT
TRBJ2-2 | . | TRBV19 | CASSIDRNTGELFF | TGTGCCAGTAGTATAGACAGAAACACCGGGGAGCTGTTTTTT
TRBJ1-2 | . | TRBV6-5 | CASSGAGAMAF | TGTGCCAGCAGTGGAGCAGGGGCGATGGCCTTC
TRBJ1-3 | TRBD1 | TRBV12-5 | CASGLVQGFGNTIYF | TGTGCTAGTGGTTTGGTACAGGGGTTTGGAAACACCATATATTTT
TRBJ1-2 | TRBD1 | TRBV4-2 | CASSQEDRGVGYTF | TGTGCCAGCAGCCAAGAGGACAGGGGAGTCGGCTACACCTTC
TRBJ2-7 | TRBD2 | TRBV2 | CASSDSSGAYEQYF | TGTGCCAGCAGTGATTCTAGCGGGGCCTACGAGCAGTACTTC
TRBJ2-7 | . | TRBV5-8 | CASSLTGFYEQYF | TGTGCCAGCAGCTTGACGGGTTTTTACGAGCAGTACTTC
TRBJ1-2 | . | TRBV27 | CASSFQGDNYGYTF | TGTGCCAGCAGTTTTCAAGGGGATAACTATGGCTACACCTTC
TRBJ2-1 | TRBD2 | TRBV29-1 | CSVETREWSDNEQFF | TGCAGCGTTGAAACGCGGGAGTGGTCCGACAATGAGCAGTTCTTC
TRBJ2-3 | TRBD2 | TRBV6-1 | CASSDGGGTQYF | TGTGCCAGCAGTGACGGCGGGGGGACGCAGTATTTT
TRBJ2-7 | . | TRBV5-5 | CASSLGQDRAYEQYF | TGTGCCAGCAGCTTGGGACAGGACCGCGCCTACGAGCAGTACTTC
TRBJ1-2 | TRBD1 | TRBV30 | CAWLPMDRPFYGYTF | TGTGCCTGGTTGCCGATGGACAGGCCCTTCTATGGCTACACCTTC
TRBJ2-1 | TRBD2 | TRBV4-1 | CASSQPTSGNNEQFF | TGCGCCAGCAGCCAGCCCACTAGCGGTAACAATGAGCAGTTCTTC
TRBJ2-2 | . | TRBV18 | CASSPTSRENTGELFF | TGTGCCAGCTCACCAACGTCCCGGGAGAACACCGGGGAGCTGTTTTTT
TRBJ1-6 | . | TRBV5-1 | CASSLQGQGNSPLHF | TGCGCCAGCAGCTTGCAGGGACAAGGGAATTCACCCCTCCACTTT
TRBJ2-7 | . | TRBV19 | CASSRAGTSNYEQYF | TGTGCCAGTAGTAGAGCCGGGACTTCCAACTACGAGCAGTACTTC
TRBJ2-5 | . | TRBV5-5 | CASSLAVETQYF | TGTGCCAGCAGCTTGGCCGTCGAGACCCAGTACTTC
TRBJ2-3 | TRBD2 | TRBV9 | CASSVDGSGSPTDTQYF | TGTGCCAGCAGCGTAGATGGTAGCGGGTCTCCCACAGATACGCAGTATTTT
TRBJ2-5 | . | TRBV7-2 | CASSSRTDQETQYF | TGTGCCAGCAGCTCCCGGACAGACCAAGAGACCCAGTACTTC
TRBJ2-1 | TRBD2 | TRBV6-5 | CASSYGTSGSNEQFF | TGTGCCAGCAGTTACGGAACTAGCGGGAGCAATGAGCAGTTCTTC
TRBJ2-5 | TRBD1 | TRBV6-5 | CASRPGQVQETQYF | TGTGCCAGCAGACCGGGACAGGTCCAAGAGACCCAGTACTTC
TRBJ1-2 | . | TRBV11-2 | CASSLVGADWGYTF | TGTGCCAGCAGCTTAGTGGGGGCGGATTGGGGCTACACCTTC
TRBJ1-2 | . | TRBV18 | CASSPPGTNYGYTF | TGTGCCAGCTCACCACCAGGGACAAACTATGGCTACACCTTC
TRBJ1-2 | . | TRBV6-5 | CASSPTQTVYGYTF | TGTGCCAGCAGTCCAACCCAGACAGTCTATGGCTACACCTTC
TRBJ1-6 | . | TRBV6-5 | CASSYQRGNSPLHF | TGTGCCAGCAGTTACCAGCGGGGAAATTCACCCCTCCACTTT
TRBJ2-7 | . | TRBV7-3 | CASSLVSGDEQYF | TGTGCCAGCAGCTTGGTATCGGGGGACGAGCAGTACTTC
TRBJ1-2 | . | TRBV6-5 | CASSYGQNYGYTF | TGTGCCAGCAGCTATGGACAGAACTATGGCTACACCTTC
TRBJ2-1 | . | TRBV9 | CASSTTSDNEQFF | TGTGCCAGCAGTACCACGTCGGACAATGAGCAGTTCTTC
TRBJ2-7 | TRBD2 | TRBV9 | CASSVGTSDAYEQYF | TGTGCCAGCAGCGTAGGGACTAGCGACGCCTACGAGCAGTACTTC
TRBJ2-7 | TRBD2 | TRBV6-1 | CASSEQAGSSYEQYF | TGTGCCAGCAGTGAGCAAGCGGGGAGCTCCTACGAGCAGTACTTC
TRBJ1-2 | . | TRBV2 | CASSVRKVDGYTF | TGTGCCAGCAGTGTGAGGAAAGTGGATGGCTACACCTTC
TRBJ2-3 | . | TRBV28 | CASSLERRMRTDTQYF | TGTGCCAGCAGTTTAGAGAGGAGAATGAGGACAGATACGCAGTATTTT
TRBJ2-2 | . | TRBV4-3 | CASSQGSSGNTGELFF | TGCGCCAGCAGCCAAGGCAGTAGCGGGAACACCGGGGAGCTGTTTTTT
TRBJ1-5 | . | TRBV5-1 | CASTQIGGAQHF | TGCGCCAGCACCCAAATAGGGGGGGCCCAGCATTTT
TRBJ1-1 | TRBD1 | TRBV18 | CASSLQQGAMYEAFF | TGTGCCAGCTCGCTCCAACAGGGGGCGATGTATGAAGCTTTCTTT
TRBJ2-1 | . | TRBV30 | CAWSRDSSSYNEQFF | TGTGCCTGGAGCCGGGACTCAAGCTCCTACAATGAGCAGTTCTTC
TRBJ2-7 | . | TRBV19 | CASSRGVSYEQYF | TGTGCCAGTAGTAGGGGAGTCTCCTACGAGCAGTACTTC
TRBJ2-7 | . | TRBV6-5 | CASSRGGEAYEQYF | TGTGCCAGCAGCCGCGGAGGGGAAGCCTACGAGCAGTACTTC
TRBJ1-2 | . | TRBV5-1 | CASSLNSPLYGYTF | TGCGCCAGCAGCTTGAACTCTCCCCTCTATGGCTACACCTTC
TRBJ1-2 | . | TRBV18 | CASSPTTEYGYTF | TGTGCCAGCTCACCGACTACAGAGTATGGCTACACCTTC
TRBJ2-5 | . | TRBV5-1 | CASSLGNRLQETQYF | TGCGCCAGCAGCTTGGGTAACAGGCTTCAAGAGACCCAGTACTTC
TRBJ1-2 | TRBD1 | TRBV9 | CASSLQGDYGYTF | TGTGCCAGCAGCCTCCAGGGGGACTATGGCTACACCTTC
TRBJ1-1 | TRBD1 | TRBV6-5 | CASSQDRDTEAFF | TGTGCCAGCAGTCAGGACAGGGATACTGAAGCTTTCTTT